Each of the 14 T cell receptor beta chains below was sequenced from the same sample in a study of T cell repertoires in cytomegalovirus infection. Their antigens remain unidentified. MiXCR was run by TCRdb on the reads, yielding one entry per CDR3 protein. The data contain over 95,000 distinct CDR3 sequences, around 31% of them singletons. This sample comprised CD8+ T cells from cultured PBMCs, obtained from culture after CMV antigen stimulation. Receptor source: a human donor in good health (CMV status not recorded). Some clones in this sample may be carry-over from other donors' samples.

This chain links TRBV28 with TRBJ1-3, with D possibly TRBD1 on 6 matching bases. V was clipped by 2 bases and J by 2 bases, with 13 bases between them. Germline CDR1 MDHEN, CDR2 SYDVKM. This CDR3 region has 16 residues. CDR3 sequence: CASSLRWGLAGNTIYF. In nucleotides, the CDR3 is TGTGCCAGCAGTTTAAGATGGGGGCTAGCTGGAAACACCATATATTTT.

This clonotype was observed a handful of times. The rearrangement joins TRBV19 to TRBJ2-4; D not certain. Per germline, CDR1 LNHDA and CDR2 SQIVND (reference sequence). This CDR3 region has 15 residues. V lost 5 bases, J lost 0 bases, and 11 bases lay in between. The CDR3 nucleotides are TGTGCCAGTAGTGAAGCCAAGATAGCCAAAAACATTCAGTACTTC. Protein sequence: CASSEAKIAKNIQYF.

This clonotype appeared many times. The V gene is TRBV7-9, the J gene TRBJ2-5; 8 bases fit TRBD2. Trimming at V came to 8 bases and at J to 3 bases, leaving 20 bases not matched to a gene. Germline V gives CDR1 SEHNR, CDR2 FQNEAQ (reference sequence). This CDR3 has 18 residues. CDR3 loop: CASARKSSGTRRKETQYF. The CDR3 nucleotides read TGTGCCAGCGCTAGGAAATCATCCGGGACTAGAAGGAAAGAGACCCAGTACTTC.

The chain has TRBV27 and TRBJ1-3; possible D gene TRBD1, 6 bases. Trimming took off 3 bases at V and 0 bases at J, with 9 bases between the two ends. This CDR3 region has 15 residues. In germline, CDR1 is MNHEY, CDR2 SMNVEV (reference sequence). The CDR3 DNA is TGTGCCAGCAGTTTCAGGGGTAGCTCTGGAAACACCATATATTTT. Amino acids: CASSFRGSSGNTIYF.

The chain combines TRBV6-1 with TRBJ1-1; tentatively, D is TRBD1 (6 bases). The CDR3 has 15 amino acids. Deletions cut 2 bases from V and 1 base from J, with 11 bases between. Germline V lookup: CDR1 MNHNS, CDR2 SASEGT. CDR3 amino acids: CASSELGGRNTEAFF. In DNA form, the CDR3 reads TGTGCCAGCAGTGAATTGGGGGGCAGGAACACTGAAGCTTTCTTT.

This clonotype was counted ten times or more. The chain is built from TRBV12-3 or TRBV12-4 and TRBJ2-5; D unclear. The CDR3 contains 14 residues. V was trimmed by 1 base and J by 2 bases, leaving 8 bases between them. The CDR3 region is CASSLDTVQETQYF. CDR3 DNA: TGTGCCAGCAGTTTAGATACTGTACAAGAGACCCAGTACTTC.

This chain connects TRBV7-6 to TRBJ2-1; tentative D call: TRBD1 (6 bases). V lost 1 base, J lost 5 bases, and 12 bases lay in between. This CDR3 is 15 amino acids long. Germline CDR1 reads SGHVS; CDR2 reads FNYEAQ. In nucleotides, the CDR3 is TGTGCCAGCAGCTTAGGCAGGGGACCAAACAATGAGCAGTTCTTC. This encodes CASSLGRGPNNEQFF.

This clonotype has ten or more counts. The J gene is TRBJ2-7, the V gene TRBV6-2 or TRBV6-3; possible D gene TRBD1, 5 bases. The V and J ends lost 0 bases and 2 bases respectively, with 8 bases between them. Germline lookup yields CDR1 MNHEY and CDR2 SVGEGT. The CDR3 covers 14 residues. The CDR3: CASSYSPGPYEQYF. DNA for the CDR3: TGTGCCAGCAGTTACTCCCCAGGGCCCTACGAGCAGTACTTC.

The sample holds a few counts of this clonotype. The chain has TRBV6-6 and TRBJ1-5; D is undetermined. From germline, CDR1 is MNHNY and CDR2 SVGAGI (reference sequence). V dropped 6 bases and J dropped 5 bases, with 14 bases sitting between them. The CDR3 has 14 residues. In DNA, the CDR3 is TGTGCCAGCAGGACGTCCCGCCGCGATCAGCCCCAGCATTTT. The encoded protein is CASRTSRRDQPQHF.

The chain is built from TRBV25-1 and TRBJ2-5; D not resolved. Germline V gives CDR1 MGHDK, CDR2 SYGVNS. V lost 8 bases and J lost 5, with 9 bases in between. The CDR3 contains 11 residues. The CDR3 reads CASGGGETQYF. The CDR3 nucleotides are TGTGCCAGCGGTGGCGGTGAGACCCAGTACTTC.

This clonotype has ten or more counts. The chain is built from TRBV7-2 and TRBJ1-1; D is unresolved. CDR3 length: 17 amino acids. Between the trimmed V and J ends, which lost 0 bases and 4 bases, there was a span of 18 bases. Per the germline V gene, CDR1 is SGHTA and CDR2 is FQGNSA. CDR3 sequence: CASSLASVGWVSTEAFF. In nucleotides, the CDR3 is TGTGCCAGCAGCTTAGCTTCGGTGGGATGGGTGAGCACTGAAGCTTTCTTT.

This clonotype came up once. The rearrangement links TRBV19 to TRBJ1-2; 9 nucleotides align to TRBD1. The CDR3 consists of 15 residues. Trimming at V came to 1 base and at J to 6 bases, leaving 6 bases not matched to a gene. Germline CDR1 and CDR2: LNHDA and SQIVND (reference sequence). CDR3 in amino acids: CASSIASTGGDGYTF. CDR3 coding DNA: TGTGCCAGTAGTATAGCCTCAACAGGGGGCGATGGCTACACCTTC.

This clonotype was counted between two and nine times. The rearrangement joins TRBV7-6 to TRBJ2-3, with a possible D match to TRBD1 (5 bases). The ends were cut back, 2 bases at V and 0 bases at J, with 12 bases in the middle. Germline CDR1 reads SGHVS; CDR2 reads FNYEAQ. The length of the CDR3 is 16 residues. CDR3 protein: CASSLTPAGSTDTQYF. CDR3 bases: TGTGCCAGCAGCTTAACCCCTGCAGGGAGCACAGATACGCAGTATTTT. Together with reference TRBV7-6 and TRBJ2-3, the CDR3 gives the full variable domain: GAGVSQSPRYKVTKRGQDVALRCDPISGHVSLYWYRQALGQGPEFLTYFNYEAQQDKSGLPNDRFSAERPEGSISTLTIQRTEQRDSAMYRCASSLTPAGSTDTQYFGPGTRLTVL.

Only a few counts were recorded for this clonotype. This is likely a read error, given that the CDR3 carries no conserved phenylalanine or tryptophan at its end. CDR3 loop: CASSYSIGNTIYL. The CDR3 nucleotides read TGTGCCAGCAGTTACTCGATCGGAAACACCATATATCTT. The J gene is TRBJ1-3, the V gene TRBV6-8; D is uncertain. The germline CDR1 and CDR2 sequences are MNHGY and SAAAGT. V was cut by 0 bases and J by 4 bases, with 4 bases left in between. This CDR3 has 13 residues.